This entry is about one T cell receptor beta chain. This entry comes from a study of blood T cell repertoires in COVID-19. Study-level background: T cells, B-cell-depleted T cells, or PBMCs supplied cDNA or gDNA.

Only in-frame clones appear in the TCRdb table, and some are missing; sequencing was by immunoSEQ multiplex PCR. The sample has 210,000 or so clones; about nine tenths are singletons. This sequence originates from a woman between 50 and 59 years old in a cohort exposed to, infected with or recovered from COVID-19 (not recorded which). The sample consisted of PBMCs or T cells enriched from blood (not recorded which).

In nucleotides, the CDR3 is TGTGCCAGCAGCGTAGGCCACAGCGGAACCTACGAGCAGTACTTC. Its translation: CASSVGHSGTYEQYF. The gene calls are TRBV9 and TRBJ2-7, with a tentative D call TRBD2 (5 bases). From germline, CDR1 is SGDLS and CDR2 YYNGEE. The CDR3 sequence is 15 residues long. The V and J ends lost 0 bases and 2 bases respectively, with 12 bases between them. Full variable domain (remainder filled in from reference TRBV9 and TRBJ2-7): DSGVTQTPKHLITATGQRVTLRCSPRSGDLSVYWYQQSLDQGLQFLIQYYNGEERAKGNILERFSAQQFPDLHSELNLSSLELGDSALYFCASSVGHSGTYEQYFGPGTRLTVT.